The 16 T cell receptor beta chains below all came from one sample that was sequenced in a study of T cell responses to AZD1222 COVID-19 vaccine. This table comes from immunoSEQ multiplex PCR, and its TCRdb copy is limited to in-frame clones, with some not included. The sample includes about 100,000 clones, roughly 87% of them seen just once. The sample consisted of peripheral blood, taken on day 0 of AZD1222 vaccination. These receptors were taken from an adult in good health.

The rearrangement joins TRBV2 to TRBJ2-7, with D maybe TRBD2 (5 bases). V dropped 7 bases and J dropped 3 bases, with 13 bases sitting between them. This CDR3 contains 13 residues. Germline lookup yields CDR1 SNHLY and CDR2 FYNNEI. The CDR3 spells CASNRGSNYEQYF. The CDR3 coding sequence is TGTGCCAGCAATCGAGGGTCTAACTACGAGCAGTACTTC.

The chain joins TRBV7-9 to TRBJ2-7, with D hard to call. In germline, CDR1 is SEHNR, CDR2 FQNEAQ (reference sequence). The germline V and J ends were trimmed by 5 bases and 2 bases, with 16 bases remaining between them. This CDR3 has 15 amino acids. The CDR3, as DNA: TGTGCCAGCAGCGATCGAAAGGATCCAACCTACGAGCAGTACTTC. It translates to CASSDRKDPTYEQYF.

This clone was recorded once. CDR3 bases: TGTGCCAGTAGGGGGGACAGGTCGTCCTACGAGCAGTACTTC. It is translated as CASRGDRSSYEQYF. The chain carries TRBV19 and TRBJ2-7; 8 positions agree with TRBD1. Germline values: CDR1 LNHDA, CDR2 SQIVND (reference sequence). The CDR3 is made up of 14 amino acids. The V gene end was trimmed by 6 bases and the J gene end by 1 base; junction bases not matched to a gene: 5.

This sequence joins TRBV6-2 or TRBV6-3 and TRBJ2-3, with TRBD2 matching over 8 bases. J was trimmed by 0 bases and V by 8 bases; bases with no gene match: 10. Germline loops: CDR1 MNHEY, CDR2 SVGEGT. The CDR3 contains 16 residues. This CDR3 is CASGLTSVSSTDTQYF. The DNA for the CDR3 is TGTGCCAGCGGCCTGACTAGCGTCTCTAGCACAGATACGCAGTATTTT.

This clone was observed a handful of times. J is TRBJ2-2 and V is TRBV5-1; 13 bases are shared with TRBD2. This CDR3 spans 19 amino acids. The germline V gene has CDR1 SGHRS and CDR2 YFSETQ. V shed 0 bases, J shed 4 bases, and the junction held 9 bases outside the gene matches. CDR3 DNA: TGCGCCAGCAGCTTGGAAGGACTAGCGGGAGTGTCGAGCACCGGGGAGCTGTTTTTT. This translates into CASSLEGLAGVSSTGELFF.

The chain combines TRBV19 with TRBJ1-5; the match to TRBD1 covers 8 bases. The germline V gene encodes CDR1 LNHDA and CDR2 SQIVND (reference sequence). V gave up 0 bases and J gave up 6 bases; unmatched junction bases: 7. The CDR3 contains 16 residues. The CDR3 loop is CASSIDGQGLSQPQHF. DNA of the CDR3: TGTGCCAGTAGTATAGATGGACAGGGATTGAGTCAGCCCCAGCATTTT. Full variable domain (outside the CDR3, taken from reference TRBV19 and TRBJ1-5): DGGITQSPKYLFRKEGQNVTLSCEQNLNHDAMYWYRQDPGQGLRLIYYSQIVNDFQKGDIAEGYSVSREKKESFPLTVTSAQKNPTAFYLCASSIDGQGLSQPQHFGDGTRLSIL.

V and J are TRBV10-3 and TRBJ2-1; no firm D call. From germline, CDR1 is ENHRY and CDR2 SYGVKD. CDR3 size: 13 residues. The germline V and J ends were trimmed by 8 bases and 0 bases, with 8 bases remaining between them. The CDR3 region has the DNA TGTGCCATCGAGGCGAGCTCCTACAATGAGCAGTTCTTC. Its translation is CAIEASSYNEQFF.

The chain joins TRBV2 to TRBJ1-2, with 9 bases lining up with TRBD1. This CDR3 is built from 14 residues. Unmatched junction bases numbered 5, after V lost 7 bases and J lost 2 bases. CDR1 and CDR2 from the germline V gene are SNHLY and FYNNEI. The chain's CDR3 is CASKTTGGNYGYTF. In nucleotides, the CDR3 is TGTGCCAGCAAAACGACAGGGGGAAACTATGGCTACACCTTC. The variable domain in full, completed from reference TRBV2 and TRBJ1-2, reads EPEVTQTPSHQVTQMGQEVILRCVPISNHLYFYWYRQILGQKVEFLVSFYNNEISEKSEIFDDQFSVERPDGSNFTLKIRSTKLEDSAMYFCASKTTGGNYGYTFGSGTRLTVV.

The chain is built from TRBV28 and TRBJ2-7; the D gene is possibly TRBD2 (7 bases). Germline assignment: CDR1 MDHEN and CDR2 SYDVKM. The CDR3 loop spans 14 amino acids. Trimming took off 11 bases at V and 3 bases at J, with 20 bases between the two ends. CDR3 bases: TGTGCCTCACGGGGAGGGGGAGGGGTCTACGAGCAGTACTTC. Its translation is CASRGGGGVYEQYF.

The rearrangement joins TRBV18 to TRBJ2-1, with D maybe TRBD2 (6 bases). This CDR3 spans 15 amino acids. Trimming removed 3 bases from V and 10 bases from J, with 19 bases in between. The germline gives CDR1 KGHSH, CDR2 LQKENI. This CDR3 is CASSPPVGGLGEQFF. The CDR3 nucleotides are TGTGCCAGCTCACCTCCCGTGGGGGGTCTCGGGGAGCAGTTCTTC.

This chain links TRBV30 with TRBJ1-4, with D unclear. The CDR3 is 13 amino acids. Germline V gene data show CDR1 as GTSNPN and CDR2 as SVGIG (reference sequence). V gave up 1 base and J gave up 0 bases, with 3 bases separating them. The CDR3 here is CAWSATTNEKLFF. In nucleotides, the CDR3 is TGTGCCTGGAGTGCCACAACTAATGAAAAACTGTTTTTT.

The rearrangement links TRBV6-6 to TRBJ2-7; D possibly matches TRBD1 or TRBD2 (5 bases each). Trimming left V 5 bases short and J 3 bases short, with 14 bases between. The CDR3 totals 14 residues. Looked up from germline, CDR1 is MNHNY and CDR2 is SVGAGI (reference sequence). The CDR3 region is CASSRDPGIYEQYF. DNA of the CDR3: TGTGCCAGCAGTCGGGACCCTGGCATCTACGAGCAGTACTTC.

DNA of the CDR3: TGTGCCAGCAGTTCGACAGGGCATTCACCCCTCCACTTT. It codes for CASSSTGHSPLHF. The chain couples TRBV14 to TRBJ1-6; 7 nucleotides align to TRBD1. CDR3 length: 13 amino acids. The trim removed 6 bases at V and 8 bases at J, leaving 4 bases unmatched. Looked up from germline, CDR1 is SGHDN and CDR2 is FVKESK.

This clone was picked up one time. The CDR3 nucleotides are TGTGCCAGCAGCTCGACTCCTCACAGGGGCGGGTGGGACACTGAAGCTTTCTTT. Protein sequence: CASSSTPHRGGWDTEAFF. This chain joins TRBV7-9 and TRBJ1-1; 7 bases agree with TRBD1. CDR1 is SEHNR, CDR2 FQNEAQ, per germline (reference sequence). The CDR3 totals 18 residues. With 4 bases clipped from V and 3 bases from J, the junction kept 17 bases outside the gene matches.

The chain links TRBV9 to TRBJ2-5, with TRBD2 matching 9 bases. The V gene's germline CDR1 is SGDLS and CDR2 YYNGEE. Trimming removed 4 bases from V and 2 bases from J; junction bases left unmatched: 12. The CDR3 spans 17 residues. The CDR3 nucleotides are TGTGCCAGCAGCCCAGCGGGGGGTGAGGGGCCTCAAGAGACCCAGTACTTC. Its translation: CASSPAGGEGPQETQYF.

The chain employs TRBV7-2 and TRBJ2-1; 11 bases are shared with TRBD1. CDR3 size: 15 residues. Germline-derived CDR1 and CDR2 are SGHTA and FQGNSA. V was clipped by 1 base and J by 6 bases; unmatched bases: 2. The CDR3 DNA reads TGTGCCAGCAGCTTAGGAGGGACAGGGGGCAATGAGCAGTTCTTC. Translating gives CASSLGGTGGNEQFF.